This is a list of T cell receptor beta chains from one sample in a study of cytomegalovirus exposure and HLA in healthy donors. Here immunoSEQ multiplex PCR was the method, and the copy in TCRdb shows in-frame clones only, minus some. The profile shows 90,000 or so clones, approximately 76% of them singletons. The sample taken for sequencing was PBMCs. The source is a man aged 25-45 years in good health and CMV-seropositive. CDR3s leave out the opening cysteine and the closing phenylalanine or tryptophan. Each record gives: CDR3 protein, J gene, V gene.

CDR3aa: ASSTWTVRTGELF
j_gene: TRBJ2-2
v_gene: TRBV19

CDR3aa: ASSLQGSYGYT
j_gene: TRBJ1-2
v_gene: TRBV7-2

CDR3aa: ASSQELGSSLQMNTEAF
j_gene: TRBJ1-1
v_gene: TRBV4-2

CDR3aa: ASSLTGNYNSPLH
j_gene: TRBJ1-6
v_gene: TRBV7-3

CDR3aa: AISESKTQY
j_gene: TRBJ2-5
v_gene: TRBV10-3

CDR3aa: SVDGTGEGNYEQY
j_gene: TRBJ2-7
v_gene: TRBV29-1

CDR3aa: AWRAGTSGHNEQF
j_gene: TRBJ2-1
v_gene: TRBV30

CDR3aa: ASRTGTGVTNEQF
j_gene: TRBJ2-1
v_gene: TRBV6-1

CDR3aa: ASSLTTGNTGELF
j_gene: TRBJ2-2
v_gene: TRBV5-1

CDR3aa: ASRSDGGVGELF
j_gene: TRBJ2-2
v_gene: TRBV7-3

CDR3aa: ATTGTGENSPLH
j_gene: TRBJ1-6
v_gene: TRBV4-2

CDR3aa: ASSPSAGGAYNEQF
j_gene: TRBJ2-1
v_gene: TRBV7-8

CDR3aa: ASSSPTDTIGYT
j_gene: TRBJ1-2
v_gene: TRBV19

CDR3aa: ASSHGTGRADTQY
j_gene: TRBJ2-3
v_gene: TRBV4-3

CDR3aa: ASSLYGGAYEQY
j_gene: .
v_gene: TRBV27

CDR3aa: ASSLDRYEAF
j_gene: TRBJ1-1
v_gene: TRBV11-2

CDR3aa: ASSPRVGKETQY
j_gene: TRBJ2-5
v_gene: TRBV6-1

CDR3aa: ASSYSVGGATEAF
j_gene: TRBJ1-1
v_gene: TRBV6-5

CDR3aa: SVRTGFLTPYEQY
j_gene: TRBJ2-7
v_gene: TRBV29-1

CDR3aa: ASSLTSGAFTDTQY
j_gene: TRBJ2-3
v_gene: TRBV7-6

CDR3aa: ASSRGIGHEQY
j_gene: TRBJ2-7
v_gene: TRBV7-8

CDR3aa: ASRSAGGTDTQY
j_gene: TRBJ2-3
v_gene: TRBV6-5

CDR3aa: ASSHPGSLYEQY
j_gene: TRBJ2-7
v_gene: TRBV4-1

CDR3aa: ATSRDRGQVTATNEKLF
j_gene: TRBJ1-4
v_gene: TRBV15

CDR3aa: ASSSPRASGGSSTDTQY
j_gene: TRBJ2-3
v_gene: TRBV27

CDR3aa: ASSQVAWTRVYNEQF
j_gene: TRBJ2-1
v_gene: TRBV4-1

CDR3aa: ASSASRWGLPQPQH
j_gene: TRBJ1-5
v_gene: TRBV6-1